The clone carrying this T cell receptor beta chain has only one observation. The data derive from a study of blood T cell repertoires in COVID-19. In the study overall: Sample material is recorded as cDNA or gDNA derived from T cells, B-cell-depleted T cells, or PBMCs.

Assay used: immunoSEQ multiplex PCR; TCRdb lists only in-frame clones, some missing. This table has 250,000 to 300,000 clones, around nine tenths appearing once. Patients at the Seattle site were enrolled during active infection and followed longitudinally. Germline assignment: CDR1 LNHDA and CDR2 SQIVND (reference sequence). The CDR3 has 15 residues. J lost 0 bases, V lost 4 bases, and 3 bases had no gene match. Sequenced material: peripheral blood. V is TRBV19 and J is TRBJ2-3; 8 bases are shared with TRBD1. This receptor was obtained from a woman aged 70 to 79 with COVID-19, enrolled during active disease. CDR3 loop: CASSSTGGSTDTQYF. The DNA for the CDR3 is TGTGCCAGTAGTAGCACAGGGGGGAGCACAGATACGCAGTATTTT.